This T cell receptor (beta chain) was documented in a study of T cell repertoires in cytomegalovirus infection. Whole-study context: The public TCR beta signatures pointed to both CMV infection and matching HLA type.

V dropped 2 bases and J dropped 1; count of bases not matched to a gene: 2. The CDR3 runs 15 residues. Germline V gene sequence: CDR1 SGHRS, CDR2 YFSETQ. This clonotype turned up a few times. Its target is not known. TCRdb re-derived calls from the reads in MiXCR, one entry per CDR3 protein. The sample consists of roughly 640,000 distinct CDR3 sequences, approximately 25% of them appearing once. Findings and limits, study-wide: The ex vivo response was dominated by HLA-C-restricted CMV-specific TCR beta clonotypes. Carriers of CMV plus the relevant HLA were identified by cumulative public TCR beta family frequency.

Sequenced material: CD8+ T cells from PBMCs. The receptor comes from a human donor in good health (CMV status not recorded). Some clones in this sample may be carry-over from other donors' samples. The chain links TRBV5-1 to TRBJ2-5, with 10 bases that match TRBD1. This chain's CDR3 is CASSFWDRGQETQYF. The CDR3 bases are TGCGCCAGCAGCTTCTGGGACAGGGGCCAAGAGACCCAGTACTTC. The whole variable domain, filled in from reference TRBV5-1 and TRBJ2-5, reads KAGVTQTPRYLIKTRGQQVTLSCSPISGHRSVSWYQQTPGQGLQFLFEYFSETQRNKGNFPGRFSGRQFSNSRSEMNVSTLELGDSALYLCASSFWDRGQETQYFGPGTRLLVL.